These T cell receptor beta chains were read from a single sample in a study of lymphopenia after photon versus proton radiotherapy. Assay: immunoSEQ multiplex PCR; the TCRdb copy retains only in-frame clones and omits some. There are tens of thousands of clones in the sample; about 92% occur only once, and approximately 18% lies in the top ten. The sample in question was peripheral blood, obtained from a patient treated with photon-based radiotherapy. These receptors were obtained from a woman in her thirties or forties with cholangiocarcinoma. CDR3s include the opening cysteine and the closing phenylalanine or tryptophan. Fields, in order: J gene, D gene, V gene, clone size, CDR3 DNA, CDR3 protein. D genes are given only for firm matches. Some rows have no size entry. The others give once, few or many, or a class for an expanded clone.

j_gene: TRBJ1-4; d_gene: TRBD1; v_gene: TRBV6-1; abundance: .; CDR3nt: TGTGCCACCAGGGCCCCGACAGGGGGGAATGAAAAACTGTTTTTT; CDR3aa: CATRAPTGGNEKLFF
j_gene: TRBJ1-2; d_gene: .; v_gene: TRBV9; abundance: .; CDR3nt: TGTGCCAGCATATCGGGGCTCTTC; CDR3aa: CASISGLF
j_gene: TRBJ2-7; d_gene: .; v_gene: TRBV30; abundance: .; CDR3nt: TGTGCCTGGAGTGCCCGGACAGGGCTTGGACTAGCCCAATACGAGCAGTACTTC; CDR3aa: CAWSARTGLGLAQYEQYF
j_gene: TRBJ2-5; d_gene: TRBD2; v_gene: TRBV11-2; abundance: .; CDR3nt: TGTGCCAGCAGCTTAGTGGCGGGAGTGCAAGAGACCCAGTACTTC; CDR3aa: CASSLVAGVQETQYF
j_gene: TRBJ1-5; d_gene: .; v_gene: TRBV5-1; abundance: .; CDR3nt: TGCGCCAGCAGCTTGGTCGGGGGGGATCAGCCCCAGCATTTT; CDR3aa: CASSLVGGDQPQHF
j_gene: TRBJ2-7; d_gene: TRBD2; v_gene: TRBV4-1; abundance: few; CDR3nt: TGTGCCAGCAGCCCGCCCCCGGGGACTAGCGGGACGGGGCAGTACTTC; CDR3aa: CASSPPPGTSGTGQYF
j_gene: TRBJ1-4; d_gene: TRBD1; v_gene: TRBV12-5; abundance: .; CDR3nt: TGTGCTAGTGGCCCGACAGGGCTAGGTGAAAAACTGTTTTTT; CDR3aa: CASGPTGLGEKLFF
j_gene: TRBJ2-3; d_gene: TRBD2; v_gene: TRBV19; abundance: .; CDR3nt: TGTGCCAGTAGTTACCGATTGGCGGGAGCACGCACAGATACGCAGTATTTT; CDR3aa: CASSYRLAGARTDTQYF
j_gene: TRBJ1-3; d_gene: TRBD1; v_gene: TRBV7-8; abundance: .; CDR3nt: TGTGCCAGCTCAACAGGGGGTGGAAACACCATATATTTT; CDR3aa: CASSTGGGNTIYF
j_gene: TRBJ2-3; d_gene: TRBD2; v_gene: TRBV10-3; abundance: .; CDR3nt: TGTGCCATCGGGACTAGCGGGACAAACACAGATACGCAGTATTTT; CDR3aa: CAIGTSGTNTDTQYF
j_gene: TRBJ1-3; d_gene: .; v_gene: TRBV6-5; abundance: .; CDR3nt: TGTGCCAGCAGTCTGGGTAGGACCTCTGGAAACACCATATATTTT; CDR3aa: CASSLGRTSGNTIYF
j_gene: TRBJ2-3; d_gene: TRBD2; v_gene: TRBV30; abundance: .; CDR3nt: TGTGCCTGGAGTGTCGGAGCGGGAGGCACAGATACGCAGTATTTT; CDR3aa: CAWSVGAGGTDTQYF
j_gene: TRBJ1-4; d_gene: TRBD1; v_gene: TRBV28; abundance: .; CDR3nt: TGTGCCAGCAGTCCCTCACAGGGGTCAAATGAAAAACTGTTTTTT; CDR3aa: CASSPSQGSNEKLFF
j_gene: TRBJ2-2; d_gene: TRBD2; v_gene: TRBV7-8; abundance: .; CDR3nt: TGTGCCAGCAGCTCTGAACTAGCGGGAGGAGTGGCCGGGGAGCTGTTTTTT; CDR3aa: CASSSELAGGVAGELFF
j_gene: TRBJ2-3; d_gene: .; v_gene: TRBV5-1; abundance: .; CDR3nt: TGCGCCAGCAGCTTGGCCTCGGGGACAGATACGCAGTATTTT; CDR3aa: CASSLASGTDTQYF
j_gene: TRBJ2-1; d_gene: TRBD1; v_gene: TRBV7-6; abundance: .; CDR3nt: TGTGCCAGCAGCTTAGGACAGGGCAGGGAGCAGTTCTTC; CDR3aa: CASSLGQGREQFF
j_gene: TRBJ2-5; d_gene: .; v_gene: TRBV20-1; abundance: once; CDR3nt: TGCAGTGCCGGGCCCGGGAAACTGTACTTC; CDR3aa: CSAGPGKLYF
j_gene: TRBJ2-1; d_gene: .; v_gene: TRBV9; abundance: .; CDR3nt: TGTGCCAGCATGCGTAGAAATTTGTGGTACAATGAGCAGTTCTTC; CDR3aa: CASMRRNLWYNEQFF
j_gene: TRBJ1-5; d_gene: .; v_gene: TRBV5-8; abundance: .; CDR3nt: TGTGCCAGCACTACAGGGTTCTTATATAGCAATCAGCCCCAGCATTTT; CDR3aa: CASTTGFLYSNQPQHF
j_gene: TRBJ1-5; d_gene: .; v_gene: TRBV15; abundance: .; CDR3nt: TGTGCCACCAGCAGGACGGACAGATACCATCAGCCCCAGCATTTT; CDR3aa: CATSRTDRYHQPQHF
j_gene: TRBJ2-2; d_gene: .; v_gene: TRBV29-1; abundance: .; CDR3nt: TGCAGCGTTGCAGGGCCCGGGGAGCTGTTTTTT; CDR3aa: CSVAGPGELFF
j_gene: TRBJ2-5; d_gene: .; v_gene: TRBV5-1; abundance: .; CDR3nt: TGCGCCAGCAGCTTGGGGTCTTCCAAGTCGGGAGAGACCCAGTACTTC; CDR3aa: CASSLGSSKSGETQYF
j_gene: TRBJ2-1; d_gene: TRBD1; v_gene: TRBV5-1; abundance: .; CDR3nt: TGCGCCAGCAGCCCGCGGACAGGGGGCGCCTACAATGAGCAGTTCTTC; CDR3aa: CASSPRTGGAYNEQFF